Sequencing of this T cell receptor beta chain was carried out in a study of cytomegalovirus exposure and HLA in healthy donors. Overall study results and limits: The study recorded about 160 TCR beta chains that were cytomegalovirus-associated. The TCR clusters that emerged in the first cohort tended, a later analysis found, to co-occur in the approximately 130 validation repertoires.

Sequencing used immunoSEQ multiplex PCR; TCRdb keeps in-frame clones, though not all of them. The sample consists of about 73,000 clones, roughly 95% of them appearing once. Concerning this clone: Antigen specificity is unknown.

Looked up from germline, CDR1 is SGHRS and CDR2 is YFSETQ. This CDR3 contains 16 residues. V was clipped by 2 bases and J by 1 base, with 15 bases between them. The source is a man aged 18 to 29 in good health and CMV-seronegative. The specimen was PBMCs. V usage is TRBV5-1 and J usage is TRBJ1-1; D is ambiguous. The CDR3 DNA reads as TGCGCCAGCAGCTTTGGAGGCTCGCGACCGAACACTGAAGCTTTCTTT. This codes for CASSFGGSRPNTEAFF. Together with reference TRBV5-1 and TRBJ1-1, the CDR3 gives the full variable domain: KAGVTQTPRYLIKTRGQQVTLSCSPISGHRSVSWYQQTPGQGLQFLFEYFSETQRNKGNFPGRFSGRQFSNSRSEMNVSTLELGDSALYLCASSFGGSRPNTEAFFGQGTRLTVV.